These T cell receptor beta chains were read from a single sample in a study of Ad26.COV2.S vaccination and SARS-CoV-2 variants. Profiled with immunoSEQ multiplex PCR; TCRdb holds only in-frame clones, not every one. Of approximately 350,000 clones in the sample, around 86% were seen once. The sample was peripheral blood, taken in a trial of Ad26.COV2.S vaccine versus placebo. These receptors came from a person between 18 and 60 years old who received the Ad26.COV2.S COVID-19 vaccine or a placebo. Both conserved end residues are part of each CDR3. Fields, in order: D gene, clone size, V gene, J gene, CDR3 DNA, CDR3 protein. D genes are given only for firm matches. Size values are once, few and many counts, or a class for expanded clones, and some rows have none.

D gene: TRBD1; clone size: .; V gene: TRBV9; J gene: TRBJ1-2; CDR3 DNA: TGTGCCAGCAGCGCCGACCCGGACAGGGGGCGTTTTTGGGGCTACACCTTC; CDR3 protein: CASSADPDRGRFWGYTF
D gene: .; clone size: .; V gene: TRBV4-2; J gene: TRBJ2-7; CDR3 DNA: TGTGCCAGCAGCCGGAGCCGGGACCGCACCTACGAGCAGTACTTC; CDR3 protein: CASSRSRDRTYEQYF
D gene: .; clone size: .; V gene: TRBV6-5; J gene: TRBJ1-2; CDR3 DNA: TGTGCCAGCAGTTCTCATTCGACAGGCTATGGCTACACCTTC; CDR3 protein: CASSSHSTGYGYTF
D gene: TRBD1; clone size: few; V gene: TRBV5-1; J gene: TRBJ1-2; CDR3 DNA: TGCGCCAGCAGCTTGGAAGGACAGGGGAGAACTAACTATGGCTACACCTTC; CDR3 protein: CASSLEGQGRTNYGYTF
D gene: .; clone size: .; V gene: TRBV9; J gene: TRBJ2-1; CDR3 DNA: TGTGCCAGCAGCGTAGGTATAGGGAACTCCTACAATGAGCAGTTCTTC; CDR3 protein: CASSVGIGNSYNEQFF
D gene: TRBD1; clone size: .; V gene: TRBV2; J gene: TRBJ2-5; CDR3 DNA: TGTGCCACAACTAACAGGGGGCTTAGGGAGACCCAGTACTTC; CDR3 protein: CATTNRGLRETQYF
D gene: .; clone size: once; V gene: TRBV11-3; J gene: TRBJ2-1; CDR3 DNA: TGTGCCAGCAGCTTAAGCAGGGGTGCAAGGAATGAGCAGTTCTTC; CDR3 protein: CASSLSRGARNEQFF
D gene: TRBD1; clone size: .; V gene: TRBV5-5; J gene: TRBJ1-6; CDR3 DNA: TGTGCCAGCAGCCCTAGGGGACAGGTCATGCATTCACCCCTCCACTTT; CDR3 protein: CASSPRGQVMHSPLHF
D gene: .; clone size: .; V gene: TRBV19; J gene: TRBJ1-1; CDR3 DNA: TGTGCCAGTAGTCTCGGACGGCAAGCTTTCTTT; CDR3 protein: CASSLGRQAFF
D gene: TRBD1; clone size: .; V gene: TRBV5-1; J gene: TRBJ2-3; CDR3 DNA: TGCGCCAGCAGCGGCGGGACAGGGGGGTCAGATACGCAGTATTTT; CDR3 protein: CASSGGTGGSDTQYF
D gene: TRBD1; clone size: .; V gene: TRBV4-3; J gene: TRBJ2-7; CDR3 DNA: TGCGCCAGCAGCCAAGCGCGGACAGGGGCCTACGAGCAGTACTTC; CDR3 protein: CASSQARTGAYEQYF
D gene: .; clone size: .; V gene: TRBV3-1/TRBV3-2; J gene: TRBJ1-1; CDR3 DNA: TGTGCCAGCAGCCCACTCGGGGGGGGGCTAAACACTGAAGCTTTCTTT; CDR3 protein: CASSPLGGGLNTEAFF
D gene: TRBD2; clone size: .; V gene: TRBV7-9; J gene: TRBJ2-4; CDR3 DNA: TGTGCCAGCAGCTTAGCAGAGCGGGGGACCAAAAACATTCAGTACTTC; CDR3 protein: CASSLAERGTKNIQYF
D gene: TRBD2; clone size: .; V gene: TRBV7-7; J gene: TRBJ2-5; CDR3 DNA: TGTGCTAGCAGCTTAACCCCGGGACTAGAAGAGACCCAGTACTTC; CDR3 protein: CASSLTPGLEETQYF
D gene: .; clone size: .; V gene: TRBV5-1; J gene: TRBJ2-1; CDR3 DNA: TGCGCCAGCAGAAAGGACGGCTACAATGAGCAGTTCTTC; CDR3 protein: CASRKDGYNEQFF